The 3 T cell receptor beta chains below come from one sample, sequenced in a study of Ad26.COV2.S vaccination and SARS-CoV-2 variants. Assay used: immunoSEQ multiplex PCR; TCRdb lists only in-frame clones, some missing. The table shows about 390,000 clones, with 75% to 90% occurring only once. As for treatment: 15 to 20 received Ad26.COV2.S at low or high dose, single or two shots; about five received placebo; per-sample allocation not given. The samples date from day 63 after the first vaccine or placebo injection. Here the sequenced sample was peripheral blood, taken in a trial of Ad26.COV2.S vaccine versus placebo. These receptors were collected from a person aged 18 to 65 who received the Ad26.COV2.S COVID-19 vaccine or a placebo.

The chain combines TRBV7-6 with TRBJ2-7; D unresolved. CDR3 size: 13 residues. The germline V gene has CDR1 SGHVS and CDR2 FNYEAQ. V was shortened by 5 bases and J by 0 bases, with 8 bases between the two germline ends. This chain's CDR3 is CASSPQSSYEQYF. For the CDR3, the DNA is TGTGCCAGCAGCCCACAGTCCTCCTACGAGCAGTACTTC.

This clone was seen once. The chain has TRBV11-1 and TRBJ2-7; a weak D match, TRBD2 (7 bases). This CDR3 is built from 15 residues. Trimming shortened V by 5 bases and J by 2 bases, and 16 bases separated the two germline ends. The V gene's germline CDR1 is SGHAT and CDR2 FQDESV (reference sequence). In DNA, the CDR3 is TGTGCCAGCAGCCGCCGGGGGGCCATGGCCTACGAGCAGTACTTC. Residues: CASSRRGAMAYEQYF.

V usage is TRBV5-6 and J usage is TRBJ2-7, with D perhaps being TRBD1 or TRBD2 (6 bases each). This CDR3 has 15 amino acids. Germline V gives CDR1 SGHDT, CDR2 YYEEEE. V was pared by 0 bases and J by 3 bases, with 13 bases between. The CDR3 loop is CASSLVARGGYEQYF. In DNA, the CDR3 is TGTGCCAGCAGCTTGGTGGCCAGGGGAGGCTACGAGCAGTACTTC.